This paragraph reports one T cell receptor beta chain. Only in-frame clones appear in the TCRdb table, and some are missing; sequencing was by immunoSEQ multiplex PCR. The table records 130,000 or so clones, around 89% of them present only once. This sample stems from a study of blood T cell repertoires in COVID-19. V dropped 3 bases and J dropped 4 bases, with 13 bases sitting between them. Germline-derived CDR1 and CDR2 are KGHSH and LQKENI. The CDR3 totals 15 residues. The rearrangement joins TRBV18 to TRBJ1-5, with no clear D. This receptor was taken from a man aged 65 to 79 with active or convalescent COVID-19. Sample: peripheral blood. CDR3: CASSPSPGENQPQHF. In nucleotides, the CDR3 is TGTGCCAGCTCACCGTCGCCGGGAGAAAATCAGCCCCAGCATTTT.